This T cell receptor beta chain was observed in a study of ipilimumab plus nivolumab after autologous stem cell transplantation. Study-wide points: TCR repertoire, Treg phenotype and gut microbiota reportedly support more study of this approach.

Repertoires were generated with immunoSEQ multiplex PCR, while TCRdb's copy carries only in-frame clones and drops some. The sample consists of some 16,000 clones, roughly 77% of them appearing once. With respect to this clone: The antigen is undetermined.

Trimming cost V 5 bases and J 2 bases; bases outside gene matches: 6. CDR3 length: 15 residues. Germline lookup yields CDR1 SGHNT and CDR2 YYREEE (reference sequence). Checkpoint therapy with ipilimumab 1 mg/kg began 14 to 28 days after transplant. Specimen: PBMCs, collected in a trial of ipilimumab plus nivolumab as post-transplant consolidation. The origin of this receptor is a male donor with diffuse large B-cell lymphoma. The J gene is TRBJ2-5, the V gene TRBV5-4; 10 bases agree with TRBD2. CDR3 region: CASRASGGFQETQYF. CDR3 nucleotide sequence: TGTGCCAGCAGGGCTAGCGGGGGATTTCAAGAGACCCAGTACTTC.